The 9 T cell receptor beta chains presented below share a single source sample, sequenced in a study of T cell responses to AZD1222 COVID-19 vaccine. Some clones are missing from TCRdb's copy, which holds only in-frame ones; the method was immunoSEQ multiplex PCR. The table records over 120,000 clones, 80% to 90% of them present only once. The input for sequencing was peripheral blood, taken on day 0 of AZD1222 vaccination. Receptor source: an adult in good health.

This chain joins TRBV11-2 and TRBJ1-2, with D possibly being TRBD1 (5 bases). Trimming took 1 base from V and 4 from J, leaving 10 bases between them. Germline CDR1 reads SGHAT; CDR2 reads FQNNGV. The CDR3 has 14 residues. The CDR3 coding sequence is TGTGCCAGCAGCTTAGGACAGTCCCCCTATGGCTACACCTTC. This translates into CASSLGQSPYGYTF.

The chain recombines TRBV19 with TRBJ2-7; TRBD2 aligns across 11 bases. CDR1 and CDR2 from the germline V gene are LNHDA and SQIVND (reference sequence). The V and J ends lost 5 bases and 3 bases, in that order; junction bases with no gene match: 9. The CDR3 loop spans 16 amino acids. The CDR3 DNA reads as TGTGCCAGTAGTTCCCCGACTAGCGGGGCCGGCTACGAGCAGTACTTC. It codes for CASSSPTSGAGYEQYF.

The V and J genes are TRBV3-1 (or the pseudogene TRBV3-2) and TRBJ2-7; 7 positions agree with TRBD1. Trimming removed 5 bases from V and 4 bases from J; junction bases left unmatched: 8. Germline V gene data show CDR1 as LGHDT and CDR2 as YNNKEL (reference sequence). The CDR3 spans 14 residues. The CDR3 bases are TGTGCCAGCAGCTCGACAGGGACGACATACGAGCAGTACTTC. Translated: CASSSTGTTYEQYF.

In nucleotides, the CDR3 is TGTGCCAGCAGCAAGCCCGGGACGGGGAGTAATGAAAAACTGTTTTTT. Translating gives CASSKPGTGSNEKLFF. V and J are TRBV7-9 and TRBJ1-4, with D perhaps TRBD1 (5 bases). Germline lookup yields CDR1 SEHNR and CDR2 FQNEAQ (reference sequence). The CDR3 spans 16 residues. V was clipped by 5 bases and J by 4 bases, with 17 bases between them.

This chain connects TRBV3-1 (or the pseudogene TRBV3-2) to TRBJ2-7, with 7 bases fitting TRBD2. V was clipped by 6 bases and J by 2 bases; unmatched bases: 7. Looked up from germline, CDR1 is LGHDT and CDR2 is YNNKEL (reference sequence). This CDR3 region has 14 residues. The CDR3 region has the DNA TGTGCCAGCAGGGCCGGGACTATGCCCTACGAGCAGTACTTC. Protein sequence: CASRAGTMPYEQYF.

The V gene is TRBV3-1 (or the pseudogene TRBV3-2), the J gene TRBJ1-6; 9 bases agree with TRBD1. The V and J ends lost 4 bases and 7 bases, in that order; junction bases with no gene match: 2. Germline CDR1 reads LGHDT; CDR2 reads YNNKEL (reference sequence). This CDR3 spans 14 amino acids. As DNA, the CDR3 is TGTGCCAGCAGCCCCGGGACAGGGAATTCACCCCTCCACTTT. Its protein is CASSPGTGNSPLHF.

The CDR3 sequence is CASSFYRGPTEAFF. The DNA for the CDR3 is TGTGCCAGCAGCTTTTACAGGGGGCCCACTGAAGCTTTCTTT. This chain connects TRBV5-4 to TRBJ1-1, with TRBD1 matching over 9 bases. Germline CDR1 is SGHNT and CDR2 is YYREEE (reference sequence). V gave up 2 bases and J gave up 4 bases; unmatched junction bases: 3. The CDR3 contains 14 residues.

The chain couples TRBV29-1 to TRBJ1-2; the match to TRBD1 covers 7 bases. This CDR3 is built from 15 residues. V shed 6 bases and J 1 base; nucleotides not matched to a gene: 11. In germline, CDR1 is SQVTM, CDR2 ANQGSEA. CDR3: CSVGARRGLNYGYTF. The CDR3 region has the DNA TGCAGCGTGGGGGCTAGGAGGGGGCTTAACTATGGCTACACCTTC.

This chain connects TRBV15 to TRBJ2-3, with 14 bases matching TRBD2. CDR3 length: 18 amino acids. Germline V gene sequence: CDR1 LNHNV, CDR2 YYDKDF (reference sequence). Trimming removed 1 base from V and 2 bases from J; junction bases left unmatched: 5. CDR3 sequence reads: CATSRVGGLAGDTDTQYF. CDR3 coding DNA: TGTGCCACCAGCAGAGTTGGGGGACTAGCGGGGGACACAGATACGCAGTATTTT.